The source of this TCR beta chain is a study of blood T cells in healthy people across ages. A remark on this clonotype: Its matching antigen is unknown.

Then a second PCR, running about 6 to 11 cycles, was carried out with a sample-barcoded 5' primer and a J-beta primer mix. TCRdb used MiXCR to reprocess the 5' RACE reads, holding one entry per CDR3 protein. In the table there are roughly 1,000,000 distinct CDR3 sequences, roughly 24% of which are singletons. The CDR3 is 17 residues long. Trimming left V 4 bases short and J 4 bases short, with 20 bases between. From germline, CDR1 is SGDLS and CDR2 YYNGEE. Notes on the study in general: Age advanced and TCR beta diversity per million T cells fell, roughly linearly.

This sample also appeared in a second study, on T cells of mothers and their children.

The source of this sequence is a girl between 2 and 10 years old in good health. Sequencing was carried out using blood. V is TRBV9 and J is TRBJ1-4; D gene ambiguous. CDR3 in DNA: TGTGCCAGCAGCTCCCGTCGGAGGCCGAGCGGTAATGAAAAACTGTTTTTT. Protein: CASSSRRRPSGNEKLFF.